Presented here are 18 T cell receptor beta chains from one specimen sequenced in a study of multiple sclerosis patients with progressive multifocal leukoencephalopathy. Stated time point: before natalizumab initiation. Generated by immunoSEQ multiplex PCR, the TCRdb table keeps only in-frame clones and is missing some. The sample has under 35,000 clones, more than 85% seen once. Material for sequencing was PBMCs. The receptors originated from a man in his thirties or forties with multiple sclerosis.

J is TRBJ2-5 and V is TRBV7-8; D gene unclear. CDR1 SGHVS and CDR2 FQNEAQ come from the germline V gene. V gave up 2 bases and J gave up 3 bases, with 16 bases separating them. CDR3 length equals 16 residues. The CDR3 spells CASSLIRWVQKETQYF. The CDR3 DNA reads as TGTGCCAGCAGCTTAATCCGTTGGGTTCAGAAAGAGACCCAGTACTTC.

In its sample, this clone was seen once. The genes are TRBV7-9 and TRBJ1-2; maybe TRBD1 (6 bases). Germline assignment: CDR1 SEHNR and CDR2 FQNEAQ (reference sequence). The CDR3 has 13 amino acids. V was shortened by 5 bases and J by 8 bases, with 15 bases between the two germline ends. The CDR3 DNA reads TGTGCCAGCAGCGCCGCGGACAGAGGAGGCTACACCTTC. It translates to CASSAADRGGYTF.

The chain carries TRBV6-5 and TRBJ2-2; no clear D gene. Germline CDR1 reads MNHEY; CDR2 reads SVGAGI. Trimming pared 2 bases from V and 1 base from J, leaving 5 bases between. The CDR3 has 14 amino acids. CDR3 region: CASSYGVNTGELFF. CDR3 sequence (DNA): TGTGCCAGCAGTTACGGGGTGAACACCGGGGAGCTGTTTTTT.

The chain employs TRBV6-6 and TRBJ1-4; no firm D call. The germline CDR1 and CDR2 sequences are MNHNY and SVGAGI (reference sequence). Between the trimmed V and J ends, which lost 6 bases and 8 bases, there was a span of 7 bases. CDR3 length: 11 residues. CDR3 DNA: TGTGCCAGCAGCGTAGGGGAAAAACTGTTTTTT. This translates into CASSVGEKLFF.

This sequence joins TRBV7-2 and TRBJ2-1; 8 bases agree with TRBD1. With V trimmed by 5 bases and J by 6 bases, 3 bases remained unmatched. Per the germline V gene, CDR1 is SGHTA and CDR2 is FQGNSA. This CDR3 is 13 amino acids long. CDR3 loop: CASSQDRVNEQFF. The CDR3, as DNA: TGTGCCAGCAGCCAGGACAGGGTCAATGAGCAGTTCTTC.

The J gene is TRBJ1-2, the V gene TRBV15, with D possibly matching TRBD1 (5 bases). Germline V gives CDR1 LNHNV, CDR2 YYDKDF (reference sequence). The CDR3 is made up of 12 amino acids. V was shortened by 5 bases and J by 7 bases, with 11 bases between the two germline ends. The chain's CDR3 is CATSLQESGYTF. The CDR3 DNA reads TGTGCCACCAGCTTACAGGAAAGTGGCTACACCTTC.

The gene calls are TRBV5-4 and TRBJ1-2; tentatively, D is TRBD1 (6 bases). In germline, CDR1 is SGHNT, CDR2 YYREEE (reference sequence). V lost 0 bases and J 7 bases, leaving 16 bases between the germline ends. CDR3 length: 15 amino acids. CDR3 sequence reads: CASSLGAGASGGYTF. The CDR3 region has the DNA TGTGCCAGCAGCTTGGGGGCAGGGGCATCGGGTGGCTACACCTTC.

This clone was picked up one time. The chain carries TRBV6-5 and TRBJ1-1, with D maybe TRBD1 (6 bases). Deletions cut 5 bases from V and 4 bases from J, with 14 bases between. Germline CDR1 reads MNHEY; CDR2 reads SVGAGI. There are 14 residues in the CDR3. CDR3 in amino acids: CASSEQGWFTEAFF. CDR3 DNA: TGTGCCAGCAGTGAACAGGGATGGTTCACTGAAGCTTTCTTT.

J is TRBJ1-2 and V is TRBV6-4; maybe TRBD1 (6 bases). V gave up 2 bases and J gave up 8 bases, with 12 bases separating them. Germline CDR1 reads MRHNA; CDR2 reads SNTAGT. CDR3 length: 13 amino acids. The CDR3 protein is CASSDGDTKGYTF. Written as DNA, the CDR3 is TGTGCCAGCAGTGACGGGGACACCAAAGGCTACACCTTC.

The CDR3 coding sequence is TGCGCCAGCAGCGATGCCCCCCGAGGTCAGCCCCAGCATTTT. The encoded protein is CASSDAPRGQPQHF. V usage is TRBV4-1 and J usage is TRBJ1-5; D is unresolved. The V gene's germline CDR1 is MGHRA and CDR2 YSYEKL. This CDR3 contains 14 residues. The V end was cut by 5 bases, the J end by 6 bases, with 14 bases between.

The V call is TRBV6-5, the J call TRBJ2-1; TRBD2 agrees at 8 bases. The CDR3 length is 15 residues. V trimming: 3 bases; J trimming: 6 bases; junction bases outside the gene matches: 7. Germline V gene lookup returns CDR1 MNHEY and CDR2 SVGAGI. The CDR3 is CASSYRSGSINEQFF. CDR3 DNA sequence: TGTGCCAGCAGTTATAGGAGCGGGAGTATCAATGAGCAGTTCTTC.

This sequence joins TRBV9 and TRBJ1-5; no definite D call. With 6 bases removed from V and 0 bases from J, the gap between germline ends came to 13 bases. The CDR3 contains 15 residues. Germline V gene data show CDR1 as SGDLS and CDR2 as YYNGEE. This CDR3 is CASNRDPYSNQPQHF. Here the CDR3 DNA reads TGTGCCAGCAATCGCGACCCTTATAGCAATCAGCCCCAGCATTTT.

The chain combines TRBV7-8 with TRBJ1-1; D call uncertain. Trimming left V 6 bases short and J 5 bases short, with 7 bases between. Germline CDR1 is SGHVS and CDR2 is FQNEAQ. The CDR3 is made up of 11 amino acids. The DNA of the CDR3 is TGTGCCAGCAGATCCCTTACTGAAGCTTTCTTT. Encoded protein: CASRSLTEAFF.

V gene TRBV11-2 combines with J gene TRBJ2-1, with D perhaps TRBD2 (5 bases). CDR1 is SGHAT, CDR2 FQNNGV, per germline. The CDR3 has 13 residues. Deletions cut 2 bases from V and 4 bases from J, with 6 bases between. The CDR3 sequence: CASSLPGYNEQFF. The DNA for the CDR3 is TGTGCCAGCAGCTTACCGGGATACAATGAGCAGTTCTTC.

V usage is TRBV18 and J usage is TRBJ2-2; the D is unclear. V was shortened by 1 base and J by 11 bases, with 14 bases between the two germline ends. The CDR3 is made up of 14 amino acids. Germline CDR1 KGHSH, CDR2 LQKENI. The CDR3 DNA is TGTGCCAGCTCACCACTTCCCGCGTTTTTTGAGCTGTTTTTT. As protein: CASSPLPAFFELFF.

CDR3 sequence reads: CASSPRQGPYEQYF. Written as DNA, the CDR3 is TGTGCCAGCTCACCACGTCAGGGTCCCTACGAGCAGTACTTC. This chain uses TRBV18 with TRBJ2-5, with a weak D call TRBD1 (5 bases). The J call is uncertain, as TRBJ2-7 better fits the DNA end. Per the germline V gene, CDR1 is KGHSH and CDR2 is LQKENI. The CDR3 runs 14 residues.

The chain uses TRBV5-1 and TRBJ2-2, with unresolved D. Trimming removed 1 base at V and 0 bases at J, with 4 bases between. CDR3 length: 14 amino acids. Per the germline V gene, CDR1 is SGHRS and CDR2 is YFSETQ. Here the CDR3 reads CASSLSTNTGELFF. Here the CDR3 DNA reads TGCGCCAGCAGCTTGTCTACGAACACCGGGGAGCTGTTTTTT.

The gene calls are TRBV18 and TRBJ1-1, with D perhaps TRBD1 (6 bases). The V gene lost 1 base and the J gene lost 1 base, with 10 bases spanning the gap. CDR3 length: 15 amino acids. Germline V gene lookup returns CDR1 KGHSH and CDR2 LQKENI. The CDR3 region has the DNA TGTGCCAGCTCACCACTTCAGGGGCAGAACACTGAAGCTTTCTTT. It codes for CASSPLQGQNTEAFF.